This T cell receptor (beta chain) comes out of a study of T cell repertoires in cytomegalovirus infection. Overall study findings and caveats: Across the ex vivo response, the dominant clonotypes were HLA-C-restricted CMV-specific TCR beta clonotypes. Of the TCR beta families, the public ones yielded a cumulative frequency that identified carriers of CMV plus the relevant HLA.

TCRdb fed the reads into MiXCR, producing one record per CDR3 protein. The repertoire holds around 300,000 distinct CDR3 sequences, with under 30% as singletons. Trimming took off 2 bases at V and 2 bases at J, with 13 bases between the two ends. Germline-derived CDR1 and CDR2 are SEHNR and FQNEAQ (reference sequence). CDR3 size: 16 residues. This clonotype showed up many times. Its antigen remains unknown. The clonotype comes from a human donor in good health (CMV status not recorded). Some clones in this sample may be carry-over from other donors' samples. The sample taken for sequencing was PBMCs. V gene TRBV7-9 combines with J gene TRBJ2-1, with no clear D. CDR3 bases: TGTGCCAGCAGCTTAAGACCGCACCGTACCTACAATGAGCAGTTCTTC. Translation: CASSLRPHRTYNEQFF.